The rows below give T cell receptor beta chains drawn from one sample of a study of blood T cells in healthy people across ages. In TCRdb, the 5' RACE reads were re-called with MiXCR into one record per CDR3 protein. This sample yields fewer than 650,000 distinct CDR3 sequences, of which about 27% are seen a single time; over 3.5% belongs to the top ten. These same data were also listed under a study on T cells of mothers and their children.

What was sequenced was blood. All receptors come from a boy aged 2 to 10 in good health. Both conserved end residues are part of each CDR3. The D gene is left open where the match is weak. Clone size, where shown, is once, few, many, or a class for clones that have expanded.

D	V	size	J	CDR3	DNA
TRBD1	TRBV6-1	few	TRBJ2-3	CASSRDRRSSTDTQYF	TGTGCCAGCAGTAGGGACAGGCGATCTAGCACAGATACGCAGTATTTT
-	TRBV21-1	-	TRBJ2-1	CASSKYWASGEYNEQFF	TGTGCCAGCAGCAAATATTGGGCTAGCGGGGAGTACAATGAGCAGTTCTTC
-	TRBV29-1	-	TRBJ2-3	CSVVGRVTDTQYF	TGCAGCGTTGTCGGCAGGGTCACCGATACGCAGTATTTT
-	TRBV2	many	TRBJ1-2	CASSPGSVYGYTF	TGTGCCAGCAGCCCAGGGTCGGTCTATGGCTACACCTTC
-	TRBV6-1	few	TRBJ2-7	CAGSQGGDYEQYF	TGTGCCGGCAGCCAAGGGGGGGACTACGAGCAGTACTTC
-	TRBV19	-	TRBJ2-1	CASSISIHLVNEQFF	TGTGCCAGTAGTATAAGTATCCACTTGGTGAATGAGCAGTTCTTC
-	TRBV5-5	few	TRBJ2-7	CASRDNPLYEQYF	TGTGCCAGCAGGGATAATCCGCTATACGAGCAGTACTTC
TRBD2	TRBV29-1	few	TRBJ2-1	CSVGGTCGRAGDEQFF	TGCAGCGTTGGGGGCACTTGCGGGAGGGCCGGGGATGAGCAGTTCTTC
-	TRBV29-1	few	TRBJ1-2	CSVDFRRGYTF	TGCAGCGTTGACTTTCGCAGGGGCTACACCTTC
TRBD1	TRBV4-3	few	TRBJ2-1	CASSQDSVGTGFYNEQFF	TGCGCCAGCAGCCAAGATTCGGTCGGGACAGGATTCTACAATGAGCAGTTCTTC
-	TRBV5-5	-	TRBJ2-1	CASSSFASSNEQFF	TGTGCCAGCAGCTCCTTCGCTAGTTCCAATGAGCAGTTCTTC
-	TRBV6-1	few	TRBJ2-7	CASSRTASFNSYEQYF	TGTGCCAGCAGTCGGACAGCCTCCTTTAACTCCTACGAGCAGTACTTC
TRBD1	TRBV4-3	-	TRBJ1-2	CASSQGTGRKWVYGYTF	TGCGCCAGCAGCCAAGGGACAGGGCGGAAATGGGTCTATGGCTACACCTTC
-	TRBV28	few	TRBJ1-4	CASSLLRGVGKLFF	TGTGCCAGCAGTTTATTACGGGGAGTCGGAAAACTGTTTTTT
-	TRBV30	-	TRBJ1-5	CAWSGADPRAVQPQHF	TGTGCCTGGTCCGGAGCCGATCCGAGGGCTGTTCAGCCCCAGCATTTT
TRBD2	TRBV5-1	-	TRBJ2-1	CASSPARGGGAVEQFF	TGCGCCAGCAGCCCTGCTCGGGGCGGGGGGGCCGTTGAGCAGTTCTTC
TRBD1	TRBV7-2	few	TRBJ1-4	CASSLAGQGLGEKLFF	TGTGCCAGCAGCTTAGCTGGACAGGGGTTGGGTGAAAAACTGTTTTTT
TRBD1	TRBV7-2	few	TRBJ2-3	CASSARQGRGFTDTQYF	TGTGCCAGCAGCGCCAGACAGGGTAGGGGGTTCACAGATACGCAGTATTTT
-	TRBV5-6	-	TRBJ2-5	CASSLAGAKKTQYF	TGTGCCAGCAGCTTGGCAGGGGCCAAGAAGACCCAGTACTTC
-	TRBV21-1	few	TRBJ2-1	CASSFGAGGNNEQFF	TGTGCCAGCAGCTTCGGAGCGGGAGGAAACAATGAGCAGTTCTTC
-	TRBV6-5	-	TRBJ1-4	CASSYVRRGEKLFF	TGTGCCAGCAGTTACGTCCGGAGGGGGGAAAAACTGTTTTTT
-	TRBV7-9	few	TRBJ2-3	CANDGDTQYF	TGTGCCAACGATGGGGATACGCAGTATTTT
TRBD1	TRBV5-1	-	TRBJ2-4	CASSPTGGTQSSIQYF	TGCGCCAGCAGCCCCACAGGGGGTACCCAAAGTAGCATTCAGTACTTC
-	TRBV10-1	-	TRBJ2-3	CASSESFSIQGPTDTQYF	TGCGCCAGCAGTGAGTCGTTCTCCATCCAGGGGCCCACAGATACGCAGTATTTT
-	TRBV12-3/TRBV12-4	-	TRBJ2-6	CASSLRAGRISGANVLTF	TGTGCCAGCAGTTTAAGGGCGGGACGAATCTCTGGGGCCAACGTCCTGACTTTC
TRBD2	TRBV3-1	-	TRBJ2-7	CASSQDMTSGRVQYF	TGTGCCAGCAGCCAAGATATGACTAGCGGGAGGGTTCAGTACTTC
TRBD2	TRBV5-5	-	TRBJ2-7	CTSSIAGVGLEQYF	TGTACCAGCAGCATAGCGGGAGTGGGTCTCGAGCAGTACTTC
TRBD2	TRBV7-3	-	TRBJ2-2	CASSLRTSGTGELFF	TGTGCCAGCAGCTTACGGACTAGCGGGACCGGGGAGCTGTTTTTT
TRBD2	TRBV7-2	-	TRBJ2-7	CASSLGLSGNRGYEQYF	TGTGCCAGCAGCTTAGGCCTTAGCGGGAATCGAGGCTACGAGCAGTACTTC
TRBD1	TRBV3-1	-	TRBJ1-3	CASSGQVGNTIYF	TGTGCCAGCAGCGGACAGGTTGGAAACACCATATATTTT
-	TRBV4-3	few	TRBJ2-1	CASSQGQGEQFF	TGCGCCAGCAGCCAAGGTCAGGGGGAGCAGTTCTTC
-	TRBV7-9	few	TRBJ2-5	CASRPTPGETQYF	TGTGCCAGCAGGCCTACTCCGGGGGAGACCCAGTACTTC
TRBD1	TRBV20-1	-	TRBJ1-1	CSASQGTGEDAFF	TGCAGTGCTAGTCAGGGGACAGGGGAGGACGCTTTCTTT
-	TRBV20-1	many	TRBJ1-1	CSASKGAVVEAFF	TGCAGTGCTAGCAAGGGAGCGGTGGTTGAAGCTTTCTTT
TRBD2	TRBV11-2	few	TRBJ2-5	CASSFPPSGPVETQYF	TGTGCCAGCAGCTTCCCCCCTAGCGGCCCCGTGGAGACCCAGTACTTC
-	TRBV9	-	TRBJ2-1	CASSVETTNEQFF	TGTGCCAGCAGCGTAGAAACGACCAATGAGCAGTTCTTC
TRBD1	TRBV6-1	-	TRBJ1-6	CASSGQGLDYNSPLHF	TGCGCCAGCAGTGGACAGGGCCTTGACTATAATTCACCCCTCCACTTT